The T cell receptor (beta chain) described here comes from a study of cytomegalovirus exposure and HLA in healthy donors. The primer mix had 60 Vbeta and 13 Jbeta primers. TCRdb keeps only in-frame clones here, not all; method: immunoSEQ multiplex PCR. The data hold 95,000 to 100,000 clones, with roughly three quarters observed a single time. Per the germline V gene, CDR1 is SQVTM and CDR2 is ANQGSEA. The CDR3 consists of 10 residues. Trimming took 8 bases from V and 6 from J, leaving 10 bases between them. This clonotype originated in a female donor in good health and CMV-seronegative. The V gene is TRBV29-1, the J gene TRBJ1-1; D may be TRBD1 (6 bases). The sequenced sample consisted of PBMCs. The DNA of the CDR3 is TGCAGCACACAGGGCGCTGAAGCTTTCTTT. Encoded protein: CSTQGAEAFF.